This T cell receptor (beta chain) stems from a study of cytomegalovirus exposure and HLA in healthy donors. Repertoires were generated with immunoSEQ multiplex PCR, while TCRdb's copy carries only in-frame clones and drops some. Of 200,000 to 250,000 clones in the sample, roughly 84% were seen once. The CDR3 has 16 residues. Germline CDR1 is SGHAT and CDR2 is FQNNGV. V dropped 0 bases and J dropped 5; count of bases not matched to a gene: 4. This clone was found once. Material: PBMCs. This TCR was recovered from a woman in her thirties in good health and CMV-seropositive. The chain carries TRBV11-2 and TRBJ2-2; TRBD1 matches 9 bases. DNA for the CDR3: TGTGCCAGCAGCTTAGATCAGGGACAGGGAACCGGGGAGCTGTTTTTT. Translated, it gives CASSLDQGQGTGELFF.